A selection of T cell receptor beta chains follows, all from one sample in a study of blood T cell repertoires in COVID-19. The method was immunoSEQ multiplex PCR; TCRdb's version includes in-frame clones alone and lacks a portion of them. The table has about 370,000 clones, about 90% seen once. Sequencing was performed on peripheral blood. The receptor set was obtained from a man younger than 35 with active or convalescent COVID-19. Each CDR3 is given with its conserved first and last residue. D genes are given only for firm matches. Size values are once, few and many counts, or a class for expanded clones, and some rows have none.

D: .
V: TRBV3-1/TRBV3-2
length: 14
J: TRBJ1-2
size: .
DNA: TGTGCCAGCAGCCAGGGGAGGGTCAACTATGGCTACACCTTC
CDR3: CASSQGRVNYGYTF

D: .
V: TRBV4-1
length: 13
J: TRBJ1-1
size: .
DNA: TGCGCCAGCAGCCAAGTTCGAGGAGGTGAAGCTTTCTTT
CDR3: CASSQVRGGEAFF

D: TRBD1
V: TRBV5-6
length: 17
J: TRBJ1-1
size: .
DNA: TGTGCCAGCAGCTTGGCAGGAAAGGGGGCTTTTTACACTGAAGCTTTCTTT
CDR3: CASSLAGKGAFYTEAFF

D: .
V: TRBV20-1
length: 13
J: TRBJ1-4
size: once
DNA: TGCAGTGCTAGTTCAGGATCGGTGGAAAAACTGTTTTTT
CDR3: CSASSGSVEKLFF

D: TRBD2
V: TRBV7-2
length: 19
J: TRBJ2-5
size: .
DNA: TGTGCCAGCAGCTTAGGGGCCCGGTGGCGGGGGGCTAACCAAGAGACCCAGTACTTC
CDR3: CASSLGARWRGANQETQYF

D: .
V: TRBV5-5
length: 15
J: TRBJ2-5
size: .
DNA: TGTGCCAGCAGCTTGGGCGGACTATTGCAAGAGACCCAGTACTTC
CDR3: CASSLGGLLQETQYF

D: .
V: TRBV9
length: 15
J: TRBJ1-2
size: .
DNA: TGTGCCAGCAGCCCGGGGGGCCAGGGAGACTATGGCTACACCTTC
CDR3: CASSPGGQGDYGYTF

D: .
V: TRBV5-6
length: 14
J: TRBJ2-7
size: .
DNA: TGTGCCAGCAGCTTGAGGACTGGCTCCTACGAGCAGTACTTC
CDR3: CASSLRTGSYEQYF

D: TRBD1
V: TRBV19
length: 14
J: TRBJ1-1
size: .
DNA: TGTGCCAGTAGTACCCAGGGGGTGGACACTGAAGCTTTCTTT
CDR3: CASSTQGVDTEAFF

D: .
V: TRBV6-2/TRBV6-3
length: 14
J: TRBJ1-1
size: .
DNA: TGTGCCAGCAGTCCAATAATCAGGGACACTGAAGCTTTCTTT
CDR3: CASSPIIRDTEAFF

D: .
V: TRBV4-2
length: 17
J: TRBJ2-2
size: once
DNA: TGTGCCAGCAGCCAAGAAGTTCGGACTACCAACACCGGGGAGCTGTTTTTT
CDR3: CASSQEVRTTNTGELFF

D: TRBD2
V: TRBV2
length: 18
J: TRBJ2-5
size: .
DNA: TGTGCCAGCAGTGAAGTGTACAACGAGCGGGAGTACCAAGAGACCCAGTACTTC
CDR3: CASSEVYNEREYQETQYF

D: TRBD2
V: TRBV15
length: 15
J: TRBJ2-7
size: .
DNA: TGTGCCACCAGCAGAGTCCGGGGGGGCTCCTACGAGCAGTACTTC
CDR3: CATSRVRGGSYEQYF

D: TRBD2
V: TRBV2
length: 15
J: TRBJ2-3
size: .
DNA: TGTGCCAGCAGTGAGAGCGGGGACTACCCAGATACGCAGTATTTT
CDR3: CASSESGDYPDTQYF

D: .
V: TRBV6-5
length: 13
J: TRBJ1-2
size: .
DNA: TGTGCCAGCAGGACGACGGCTAGGGAGGGCTACACCTTC
CDR3: CASRTTAREGYTF

D: TRBD2
V: TRBV5-1
length: 15
J: TRBJ2-1
size: once
DNA: TGCGCCAGCAGCAATCTAGCGGGGGCTTACAATGAGCAGTTCTTC
CDR3: CASSNLAGAYNEQFF

D: .
V: TRBV6-5
length: 16
J: TRBJ2-2
size: once
DNA: TGTGCCAGCAGTTCCAAGGGGCGTGGAGGGACCGGGGAGCTGTTTTTT
CDR3: CASSSKGRGGTGELFF

D: TRBD1
V: TRBV14
length: 17
J: TRBJ2-2
size: .
DNA: TGTGCCAGCAGCCCGAATTCCGGGGACAGGGGGTCCGGGGAGCTGTTTTTT
CDR3: CASSPNSGDRGSGELFF

D: .
V: TRBV28
length: 15
J: TRBJ1-4
size: once
DNA: TGTGCCAGCAGTACGCAGGGTGCATCTAATGAAAAACTGTTTTTT
CDR3: CASSTQGASNEKLFF

D: TRBD2
V: TRBV9
length: 15
J: TRBJ2-1
size: .
DNA: TGTGCCAGCAGCCCTGGGACTAGCGGGAGACATGAGCAGTTCTTC
CDR3: CASSPGTSGRHEQFF

D: TRBD1
V: TRBV28
length: 15
J: TRBJ1-5
size: .
DNA: TGTGCCAGCAGAGTTCGGGACAGGGCCAATCAGCCCCAGCATTTT
CDR3: CASRVRDRANQPQHF

D: .
V: TRBV19
length: 13
J: TRBJ1-2
size: .
DNA: TGTGCCAGTAGCCTCGGCGGGCGGGAAGGCTACACCTTC
CDR3: CASSLGGREGYTF

D: .
V: TRBV3-1/TRBV3-2
length: 11
J: TRBJ1-4
size: .
DNA: TGTGCCAGCAGCCAAGCGCGAAAACTGTTTTTT
CDR3: CASSQARKLFF

D: .
V: TRBV5-4
length: 12
J: TRBJ2-5
size: .
DNA: TGTGCCAGCAGCCTGTACCAAGAGACCCAGTACTTC
CDR3: CASSLYQETQYF

D: TRBD1
V: TRBV6-2/TRBV6-3
length: 14
J: TRBJ2-5
size: .
DNA: TGTGCCAGCAGCCGGACAGGGGGCGCAGAGACCCAGTACTTC
CDR3: CASSRTGGAETQYF

D: .
V: TRBV6-5
length: 14
J: TRBJ1-5
size: .
DNA: TGTGCCACGGGAGTTGGGTATAGCAATCAGCCCCAGCATTTT
CDR3: CATGVGYSNQPQHF

D: .
V: TRBV14
length: 15
J: TRBJ2-1
size: .
DNA: TGTGCCAGCAGCTCCCGGGTTCCCTCCTACAATGAGCAGTTCTTC
CDR3: CASSSRVPSYNEQFF

D: .
V: TRBV27
length: 15
J: TRBJ1-4
size: .
DNA: TGTGCCAGCAGTTCTTGGCCAGCGAGTGCAGAAAAACTGTTTTTT
CDR3: CASSSWPASAEKLFF

D: .
V: TRBV13
length: 12
J: TRBJ1-1
size: .
DNA: TGTGCCAGCAGCTTCCGAGACACTGAAGCTTTCTTT
CDR3: CASSFRDTEAFF

D: .
V: TRBV3-1/TRBV3-2
length: 14
J: TRBJ1-6
size: .
DNA: TGTGCCAGCAGCCAGCAGGGGAGAAATTCACCCCTCCACTTT
CDR3: CASSQQGRNSPLHF

D: TRBD1
V: TRBV29-1
length: 15
J: TRBJ1-2
size: .
DNA: TGCAGCGTTGAAAGCCCGGGACAGGGGAACTATGGCTACACCTTC
CDR3: CSVESPGQGNYGYTF

D: TRBD1
V: TRBV5-6
length: 19
J: TRBJ1-3
size: .
DNA: TGTGCCAGCAGCTTGACCGGGACAGATTACTTCGTTGCTGGAAACACCATATATTTT
CDR3: CASSLTGTDYFVAGNTIYF

D: .
V: TRBV27
length: 13
J: TRBJ1-5
size: .
DNA: TGTGCCAGCAGTCGCGAAGTCGATCAGCCCCAGCATTTT
CDR3: CASSREVDQPQHF

D: TRBD1
V: TRBV7-2
length: 15
J: TRBJ1-5
size: .
DNA: TGTGCCAGCAGCACACGGACAGGGGGTTATCAGCCCCAGCATTTT
CDR3: CASSTRTGGYQPQHF

D: .
V: TRBV5-1
length: 19
J: TRBJ2-5
size: .
DNA: TGCGCCAGCAGCCCCCGTTCGACAGATTTCGCCGTGGTGCAAGAGACCCAGTACTTC
CDR3: CASSPRSTDFAVVQETQYF

D: .
V: TRBV19
length: 16
J: TRBJ2-5
size: .
DNA: TGTGCCAGTAGTATGTATGGGGGCCGGATCCAAGAGACCCAGTACTTC
CDR3: CASSMYGGRIQETQYF

D: .
V: TRBV6-6
length: 13
J: TRBJ2-5
size: .
DNA: TGTGCCAGCAGCTCCTCTAGAGACAGGCCCCAGTACTTC
CDR3: CASSSSRDRPQYF

D: TRBD1
V: TRBV5-1
length: 15
J: TRBJ1-5
size: .
DNA: TGCGCCAGCAGGACAGGGGACAATAGCAATCAGCCCCAGCATTTT
CDR3: CASRTGDNSNQPQHF

D: TRBD1
V: TRBV6-2/TRBV6-3
length: 15
J: TRBJ2-3
size: .
DNA: TGTGCCAGCAGTCACACAGGGGGCGCGACAGATACGCAGTATTTT
CDR3: CASSHTGGATDTQYF

D: .
V: TRBV4-2
length: 16
J: TRBJ2-2
size: .
DNA: TGTGCCAGCAGCCCAGGAGGGACGGGAACGACCGGGGAGCTGTTTTTT
CDR3: CASSPGGTGTTGELFF